These 24 T cell receptor beta chains were all obtained from the same sample, sequenced in a study of blood T cell repertoires in COVID-19. Here immunoSEQ multiplex PCR was the method, and the copy in TCRdb shows in-frame clones only, minus some. The table has a few hundred thousand clones, more than 75% seen once. The sample was PBMCs or T cells enriched from blood (not recorded which). The source of these receptors is a woman between 45 and 60 years old who had recovered from COVID-19.

This rearrangement joins TRBV19 to TRBJ1-5; tentatively, D is TRBD1 (6 bases). The CDR3 runs 17 residues. From germline, CDR1 is LNHDA and CDR2 SQIVND (reference sequence). With 1 base removed from V and 5 bases from J, the gap between germline ends came to 18 bases. CDR3 sequence: CASSIVRTTGRDQPQHF. The CDR3 region has the DNA TGTGCCAGTAGTATAGTCCGCACAACAGGGAGGGATCAGCCCCAGCATTTT.

V gene TRBV3-1 (or the pseudogene TRBV3-2) combines with J gene TRBJ1-3; 8 bases agree with TRBD1. V was clipped by 1 base and J by 1 base; unmatched bases: 12. The length of the CDR3 is 19 residues. Germline assignment: CDR1 LGHDT and CDR2 YNNKEL (reference sequence). Written as DNA, the CDR3 is TGTGCCAGCAGCCAAGTTTTAGACAGGGGAATCGCTTCTGGAAACACCATATATTTT. Translated, it gives CASSQVLDRGIASGNTIYF.

V is TRBV11-2 and J is TRBJ1-2, with unresolved D. V was clipped by 4 bases and J by 13 bases, with 13 bases between them. The CDR3 spans 11 residues. Germline V gene sequence: CDR1 SGHAT, CDR2 FQNNGV. The CDR3 loop is CASSSYGGGTF. CDR3 DNA: TGTGCCAGCAGCTCTTACGGTGGAGGCACCTTC.

The CDR3, as DNA: TGCGCCAGCAGCTTGGCCCAGAACCCAGATACGCAGTATTTT. This sequence encodes CASSLAQNPDTQYF. The chain carries TRBV5-1 and TRBJ2-3, with no clear D. This CDR3 has 14 amino acids. Trimming shortened V by 0 bases and J by 4 bases, and 9 bases separated the two germline ends. The germline V gene has CDR1 SGHRS and CDR2 YFSETQ.

The chain employs TRBV28 and TRBJ2-7; 9 bases are a match to TRBD1. Germline CDR1 and CDR2: MDHEN and SYDVKM. Losses at the gene ends were 2 bases for V and 5 bases for J; bases not matched to a gene: 7. The CDR3 extends over 15 amino acids. CDR3 nucleotides: TGTGCCAGCAGTTTAATTGGGACAGGGCAAGACGAGCAGTACTTC. Amino acid sequence: CASSLIGTGQDEQYF.

The chain has TRBV5-1 and TRBJ1-2; TRBD1 aligns across 9 bases. V lost 3 bases to trimming and J lost 5 bases; unmatched junction nucleotides: 5. This CDR3 has 14 amino acids. Germline V gene lookup returns CDR1 SGHRS and CDR2 YFSETQ. The CDR3, as DNA: TGCGCCAGCAGCTCACAGGGGGCAGGGTATGGCTACACCTTC. Its protein is CASSSQGAGYGYTF. Supplemented by reference TRBV5-1 and TRBJ1-2, the full variable domain reads KAGVTQTPRYLIKTRGQQVTLSCSPISGHRSVSWYQQTPGQGLQFLFEYFSETQRNKGNFPGRFSGRQFSNSRSEMNVSTLELGDSALYLCASSSQGAGYGYTFGSGTRLTVV.

V usage is TRBV5-1 and J usage is TRBJ1-1, with 9 bases lining up with TRBD1. Germline lookup yields CDR1 SGHRS and CDR2 YFSETQ. The CDR3 sequence is 15 residues long. V shed 4 bases, J shed 4 bases, and the junction held 8 bases outside the gene matches. The CDR3 sequence: CASSTGQGRITEAFF. The CDR3 DNA reads TGCGCCAGCAGCACAGGACAGGGGCGGATCACTGAAGCTTTCTTT.

The V gene is TRBV20-1, the J gene TRBJ2-5; 7 bases align to TRBD2. The V segment lost 8 bases and the J segment 6 bases; nucleotides outside the gene matches: 6. This CDR3 spans 11 amino acids. Looked up from germline, CDR1 is DFQATT and CDR2 is SNEGSKA (reference sequence). In DNA, the CDR3 is TGCAGTACCACTAGCGATCAGACCCAGTACTTC. Its protein is CSTTSDQTQYF.

The rearrangement joins TRBV29-1 to TRBJ1-2; D is uncertain. V lost 4 bases and J lost 5, with 11 bases in between. The CDR3 has 12 residues. Germline V lookup: CDR1 SQVTM, CDR2 ANQGSEA. The CDR3 nucleotides are TGCAGCGTTGCGGGAACTCTTTATGGCTACACCTTC. It specifies CSVAGTLYGYTF.

This sequence joins TRBV28 and TRBJ1-1; the D is unclear. V gave up 6 bases and J gave up 11 bases, with 13 bases separating them. The germline V gene has CDR1 MDHEN and CDR2 SYDVKM. This CDR3 comprises 11 residues. This chain's CDR3 is CASSLSDSAFF. CDR3 nucleotides: TGTGCCAGCAGCCTCAGTGATAGCGCTTTCTTT.

The table lists this clone with a count of one. The rearrangement joins TRBV9 to TRBJ2-1; 7 nucleotides agree with TRBD2. Germline loops: CDR1 SGDLS, CDR2 YYNGEE. The V gene end was trimmed by 4 bases and the J gene end by 13 bases; junction bases not matched to a gene: 14. There are 14 residues in the CDR3. DNA for the CDR3: TGTGCCAGCAGCAGAGAGGCGGGAGAGAGTTTCCAGTTCTTC. This sequence encodes CASSREAGESFQFF.

This chain uses TRBV10-3 with TRBJ2-3, with TRBD2 identical over 12 bases. The CDR3 runs 17 residues. The germline gives CDR1 ENHRY, CDR2 SYGVKD. V was pared by 3 bases and J by 0 bases, with 4 bases of the junction left unmatched. CDR3 nucleotides: TGTGCCATCAGTGACCAGACTAGCGGGAGAAGCACAGATACGCAGTATTTT. Amino acids: CAISDQTSGRSTDTQYF.

This clone was seen more than once but under ten times. This chain joins TRBV6-2 or TRBV6-3 and TRBJ2-1, with D possibly TRBD2 on 6 matching bases. The length of the CDR3 is 12 residues. The germline gives CDR1 MNHEY, CDR2 SVGEGT. Trimming shortened V by 2 bases and J by 15 bases, and 14 bases separated the two germline ends. The CDR3 region has the DNA TGTGCCAGCAGTTACCCCAGTGCGGGGTGGTTCTTC. Its protein product is CASSYPSAGWFF.

The genes are TRBV6-6 and TRBJ1-2, with D possibly being TRBD1 (5 bases). The CDR3 has 14 amino acids. In germline, CDR1 is MNHNY, CDR2 SVGAGI (reference sequence). V was clipped by 8 bases and J by 4 bases, with 17 bases between them. DNA of the CDR3: TGTGCCAGCTCAATGCTGGGGCCCACCTATGGCTACACCTTC. It translates to CASSMLGPTYGYTF.

This sequence joins TRBV5-1 and TRBJ2-3, with TRBD2 as a possible D gene (5 bases). The germline V gene encodes CDR1 SGHRS and CDR2 YFSETQ. The V and J ends lost 5 bases and 2 bases respectively, with 12 bases between them. This CDR3 has 14 residues. CDR3: CASSFPGDTDTQYF. As DNA, the CDR3 is TGCGCCAGCAGTTTCCCCGGGGACACAGATACGCAGTATTTT. Combining the CDR3 with reference TRBV5-1 and TRBJ2-3 gives the whole variable domain KAGVTQTPRYLIKTRGQQVTLSCSPISGHRSVSWYQQTPGQGLQFLFEYFSETQRNKGNFPGRFSGRQFSNSRSEMNVSTLELGDSALYLCASSFPGDTDTQYFGPGTRLTVL.

The count of this clone is one. The genes are TRBV27 and TRBJ1-4; D unclear. With 3 bases removed from V and 6 bases from J, the gap between germline ends came to 8 bases. This CDR3 comprises 13 residues. Germline CDR1 is MNHEY and CDR2 is SMNVEV (reference sequence). The CDR3 is CASSFISHEKLFF. CDR3 bases: TGTGCCAGCAGTTTTATTTCTCATGAAAAACTGTTTTTT.

The J gene is TRBJ2-5, the V gene TRBV10-3, with 7 positions matching TRBD2. The junction had 5 bases not matched to a gene; V was cut back by 5 bases and J by 5 bases. CDR3 length: 13 amino acids. Germline loops: CDR1 ENHRY, CDR2 SYGVKD. The CDR3 protein is CAISPGEGETQYF. The DNA for the CDR3 is TGTGCCATCAGTCCCGGGGAGGGGGAGACCCAGTACTTC.

The chain couples TRBV19 to TRBJ1-1; D gene ambiguous. Trimming shortened V by 1 base and J by 2 bases, and 5 bases separated the two germline ends. Per the germline V gene, CDR1 is LNHDA and CDR2 is SQIVND (reference sequence). The CDR3 runs 13 residues. This CDR3 is CASSIGVNTEAFF. Written as DNA, the CDR3 is TGTGCCAGTAGTATAGGCGTAAACACTGAAGCTTTCTTT.

This chain joins TRBV5-4 and TRBJ2-1; 11 nucleotides match TRBD1. The CDR3 sequence is 15 residues long. The germline V gene encodes CDR1 SGHNT and CDR2 YYREEE (reference sequence). The V segment lost 4 bases and the J segment 9 bases; nucleotides outside the gene matches: 9. The DNA of the CDR3 is TGTGCCAGCAGCCCCGGGACAGGGGGAAGGGGTGAGCAGTTCTTC. Its protein product is CASSPGTGGRGEQFF.

The chain joins TRBV19 to TRBJ2-7; TRBD1 aligns across 9 bases. Germline lookup yields CDR1 LNHDA and CDR2 SQIVND (reference sequence). V gave up 0 bases and J gave up 3 bases; unmatched junction bases: 21. CDR3 length equals 21 residues. The CDR3: CASSIDLIRPSHRDRVYEQYF. The CDR3 DNA is TGTGCCAGTAGTATAGATCTGATCAGGCCGTCACACCGGGACAGGGTCTACGAGCAGTACTTC.

The V gene is TRBV30, the J gene TRBJ1-1, with a possible D match to TRBD1 (6 bases). This CDR3 has 14 residues. The germline V gene has CDR1 GTSNPN and CDR2 SVGIG (reference sequence). V was trimmed by 1 base and J by 1 base, leaving 10 bases between them. CDR3 DNA: TGTGCCTGGAGTGAGGGACACCCGAACACTGAAGCTTTCTTT. Amino acids: CAWSEGHPNTEAFF.

The CDR3 loop is CATSDPKNTEAFF. Written as DNA, the CDR3 is TGTGCCACCAGTGACCCTAAGAACACTGAAGCTTTCTTT. This sequence joins TRBV24-1 and TRBJ1-1; the D is unclear. The CDR3 has 13 amino acids. V lost 4 bases to trimming and J lost 1 base, with 6 bases between them. Germline lookup yields CDR1 KGHDR and CDR2 SFDVKD.

The chain recombines TRBV2 with TRBJ1-4; 8 nucleotides align to TRBD1. CDR1 SNHLY and CDR2 FYNNEI come from the germline V gene. With 3 bases clipped from V and 3 bases from J, the junction kept 3 bases outside the gene matches. This CDR3 contains 15 residues. CDR3 in DNA: TGTGCCAGCAGTGAGGGGGACAGGTCTAATGAAAAACTGTTTTTT. Translation: CASSEGDRSNEKLFF.

Comments on this clone: The same CDR3 is also encoded by other DNA sequences in this sample. The chain carries TRBV29-1 and TRBJ1-3; D call uncertain. From germline, CDR1 is SQVTM and CDR2 ANQGSEA. The CDR3 consists of 11 residues. The ends were cut back, 7 bases at V and 1 base at J, with 5 bases in the middle. The CDR3: CSASSGNTIYF. CDR3 bases: TGCAGCGCCTCTTCTGGAAACACCATATATTTT. Together with reference TRBV29-1 and TRBJ1-3, the CDR3 gives the full variable domain: SAVISQKPSRDICQRGTSLTIQCQVDSQVTMMFWYRQQPGQSLTLIATANQGSEATYESGFVIDKFPISRPNLTFSTLTVSNMSPEDSSIYLCSASSGNTIYFGEGSWLTVV.